The 8 T cell receptor beta chains below all came from one sample that was sequenced in a study of blood T cells in healthy people across ages. A second PCR of 7 to 11 cycles used a sample-barcoded 5' primer and a J-beta primer mix. TCRdb reanalysed the 5' RACE reads using MiXCR and keeps one entry per CDR3 protein. In the table there are 1,500,000 or so distinct CDR3 sequences, 35% to 45% of which are singletons. Sequencing input: blood. These receptor sequences come from a woman aged 18-29 years in good health.

The chain joins TRBV29-1 to TRBJ2-7, with D possibly matching TRBD1 (5 bases). The ends were cut back, 7 bases at V and 4 bases at J, with 20 bases in the middle. The CDR3 covers 14 residues. Germline V lookup: CDR1 SQVTM, CDR2 ANQGSEA. CDR3 DNA: TGCAGCGCCCAAAAGGACACACACCCTTACGAGCAGTACTTC. Amino acids: CSAQKDTHPYEQYF.

The chain couples TRBV29-1 to TRBJ2-5; D is possibly TRBD2 (5 bases). Germline CDR1 reads SQVTM; CDR2 reads ANQGSEA. CDR3 size: 12 residues. Trimming cost V 6 bases and J 2 bases, with 10 bases left between them. CDR3 nucleotides: TGCAGCGTAGCCTCGGGACAAGAGACCCAGTACTTC. Translating it yields CSVASGQETQYF.

The V gene is TRBV5-1, the J gene TRBJ1-2; D is uncertain. The V gene's germline CDR1 is SGHRS and CDR2 YFSETQ. There are 13 residues in the CDR3. The V gene lost 3 bases and the J gene lost 5 bases, with 11 bases spanning the gap. CDR3 bases: TGCGCCAGCAGCTCAACAGCTTTTTATGGCTACACCTTC. Its translation: CASSSTAFYGYTF.

A few counts support this clonotype. J is TRBJ2-4 and V is TRBV6-1; no reliable D call. The CDR3 extends over 16 amino acids. Trimming took 1 base from V and 3 from J, leaving 13 bases between them. Germline values: CDR1 MNHNS, CDR2 SASEGT. The CDR3 DNA sequence: TGTGCCAGCAGTGAAGGGGCCCTTTTTGGCAAAAACATTCAGTACTTC. This sequence encodes CASSEGALFGKNIQYF.

This clonotype was picked up a small number of times. J is TRBJ2-2 and V is TRBV4-1; 10 bases line up with TRBD2. CDR1 and CDR2 (germline): MGHRA, YSYEKL. The V segment lost 3 bases and the J segment 3 bases; nucleotides outside the gene matches: 4. The CDR3 length is 16 residues. The CDR3 loop is CASSHPSGRDTGELFF. The CDR3 DNA sequence: TGCGCCAGCAGCCATCCTAGCGGGAGAGACACCGGGGAGCTGTTTTTT.

The chain combines TRBV9 with TRBJ1-1, with a weak D call TRBD1 (5 bases). CDR1 is SGDLS, CDR2 YYNGEE, per germline. This CDR3 has 14 residues. V was clipped by 4 bases and J by 1 base, with 11 bases between them. The CDR3 nucleotides are TGTGCCAGCAGCAGCCGACAGACGAACACTGAAGCTTTCTTT. It encodes CASSSRQTNTEAFF.

The chain links TRBV7-2 to TRBJ2-2; the D is unclear. The CDR3 is 16 amino acids. The ends were cut back, 0 bases at V and 4 bases at J, with 12 bases in the middle. Germline CDR1 reads SGHTA; CDR2 reads FQGNSA. The CDR3 protein is CASSLASVPSTGELFF. CDR3 coding DNA: TGTGCCAGCAGCTTAGCCTCTGTACCAAGCACCGGGGAGCTGTTTTTT.

This clonotype was observed a handful of times. The chain recombines TRBV6-2 or TRBV6-3 with TRBJ2-7; TRBD2 aligns across 8 bases. The end of the DNA aligns better with TRBJ2-5, so the J call may be wrong. This CDR3 spans 15 amino acids. Germline-derived CDR1 and CDR2 are MNHEY and SVGEGT. In nucleotides, the CDR3 is TGTGCCAGCCAGGGACTAGGAGGGCCCCGGGAGACCCAGTACTTC. As protein: CASQGLGGPRETQYF.